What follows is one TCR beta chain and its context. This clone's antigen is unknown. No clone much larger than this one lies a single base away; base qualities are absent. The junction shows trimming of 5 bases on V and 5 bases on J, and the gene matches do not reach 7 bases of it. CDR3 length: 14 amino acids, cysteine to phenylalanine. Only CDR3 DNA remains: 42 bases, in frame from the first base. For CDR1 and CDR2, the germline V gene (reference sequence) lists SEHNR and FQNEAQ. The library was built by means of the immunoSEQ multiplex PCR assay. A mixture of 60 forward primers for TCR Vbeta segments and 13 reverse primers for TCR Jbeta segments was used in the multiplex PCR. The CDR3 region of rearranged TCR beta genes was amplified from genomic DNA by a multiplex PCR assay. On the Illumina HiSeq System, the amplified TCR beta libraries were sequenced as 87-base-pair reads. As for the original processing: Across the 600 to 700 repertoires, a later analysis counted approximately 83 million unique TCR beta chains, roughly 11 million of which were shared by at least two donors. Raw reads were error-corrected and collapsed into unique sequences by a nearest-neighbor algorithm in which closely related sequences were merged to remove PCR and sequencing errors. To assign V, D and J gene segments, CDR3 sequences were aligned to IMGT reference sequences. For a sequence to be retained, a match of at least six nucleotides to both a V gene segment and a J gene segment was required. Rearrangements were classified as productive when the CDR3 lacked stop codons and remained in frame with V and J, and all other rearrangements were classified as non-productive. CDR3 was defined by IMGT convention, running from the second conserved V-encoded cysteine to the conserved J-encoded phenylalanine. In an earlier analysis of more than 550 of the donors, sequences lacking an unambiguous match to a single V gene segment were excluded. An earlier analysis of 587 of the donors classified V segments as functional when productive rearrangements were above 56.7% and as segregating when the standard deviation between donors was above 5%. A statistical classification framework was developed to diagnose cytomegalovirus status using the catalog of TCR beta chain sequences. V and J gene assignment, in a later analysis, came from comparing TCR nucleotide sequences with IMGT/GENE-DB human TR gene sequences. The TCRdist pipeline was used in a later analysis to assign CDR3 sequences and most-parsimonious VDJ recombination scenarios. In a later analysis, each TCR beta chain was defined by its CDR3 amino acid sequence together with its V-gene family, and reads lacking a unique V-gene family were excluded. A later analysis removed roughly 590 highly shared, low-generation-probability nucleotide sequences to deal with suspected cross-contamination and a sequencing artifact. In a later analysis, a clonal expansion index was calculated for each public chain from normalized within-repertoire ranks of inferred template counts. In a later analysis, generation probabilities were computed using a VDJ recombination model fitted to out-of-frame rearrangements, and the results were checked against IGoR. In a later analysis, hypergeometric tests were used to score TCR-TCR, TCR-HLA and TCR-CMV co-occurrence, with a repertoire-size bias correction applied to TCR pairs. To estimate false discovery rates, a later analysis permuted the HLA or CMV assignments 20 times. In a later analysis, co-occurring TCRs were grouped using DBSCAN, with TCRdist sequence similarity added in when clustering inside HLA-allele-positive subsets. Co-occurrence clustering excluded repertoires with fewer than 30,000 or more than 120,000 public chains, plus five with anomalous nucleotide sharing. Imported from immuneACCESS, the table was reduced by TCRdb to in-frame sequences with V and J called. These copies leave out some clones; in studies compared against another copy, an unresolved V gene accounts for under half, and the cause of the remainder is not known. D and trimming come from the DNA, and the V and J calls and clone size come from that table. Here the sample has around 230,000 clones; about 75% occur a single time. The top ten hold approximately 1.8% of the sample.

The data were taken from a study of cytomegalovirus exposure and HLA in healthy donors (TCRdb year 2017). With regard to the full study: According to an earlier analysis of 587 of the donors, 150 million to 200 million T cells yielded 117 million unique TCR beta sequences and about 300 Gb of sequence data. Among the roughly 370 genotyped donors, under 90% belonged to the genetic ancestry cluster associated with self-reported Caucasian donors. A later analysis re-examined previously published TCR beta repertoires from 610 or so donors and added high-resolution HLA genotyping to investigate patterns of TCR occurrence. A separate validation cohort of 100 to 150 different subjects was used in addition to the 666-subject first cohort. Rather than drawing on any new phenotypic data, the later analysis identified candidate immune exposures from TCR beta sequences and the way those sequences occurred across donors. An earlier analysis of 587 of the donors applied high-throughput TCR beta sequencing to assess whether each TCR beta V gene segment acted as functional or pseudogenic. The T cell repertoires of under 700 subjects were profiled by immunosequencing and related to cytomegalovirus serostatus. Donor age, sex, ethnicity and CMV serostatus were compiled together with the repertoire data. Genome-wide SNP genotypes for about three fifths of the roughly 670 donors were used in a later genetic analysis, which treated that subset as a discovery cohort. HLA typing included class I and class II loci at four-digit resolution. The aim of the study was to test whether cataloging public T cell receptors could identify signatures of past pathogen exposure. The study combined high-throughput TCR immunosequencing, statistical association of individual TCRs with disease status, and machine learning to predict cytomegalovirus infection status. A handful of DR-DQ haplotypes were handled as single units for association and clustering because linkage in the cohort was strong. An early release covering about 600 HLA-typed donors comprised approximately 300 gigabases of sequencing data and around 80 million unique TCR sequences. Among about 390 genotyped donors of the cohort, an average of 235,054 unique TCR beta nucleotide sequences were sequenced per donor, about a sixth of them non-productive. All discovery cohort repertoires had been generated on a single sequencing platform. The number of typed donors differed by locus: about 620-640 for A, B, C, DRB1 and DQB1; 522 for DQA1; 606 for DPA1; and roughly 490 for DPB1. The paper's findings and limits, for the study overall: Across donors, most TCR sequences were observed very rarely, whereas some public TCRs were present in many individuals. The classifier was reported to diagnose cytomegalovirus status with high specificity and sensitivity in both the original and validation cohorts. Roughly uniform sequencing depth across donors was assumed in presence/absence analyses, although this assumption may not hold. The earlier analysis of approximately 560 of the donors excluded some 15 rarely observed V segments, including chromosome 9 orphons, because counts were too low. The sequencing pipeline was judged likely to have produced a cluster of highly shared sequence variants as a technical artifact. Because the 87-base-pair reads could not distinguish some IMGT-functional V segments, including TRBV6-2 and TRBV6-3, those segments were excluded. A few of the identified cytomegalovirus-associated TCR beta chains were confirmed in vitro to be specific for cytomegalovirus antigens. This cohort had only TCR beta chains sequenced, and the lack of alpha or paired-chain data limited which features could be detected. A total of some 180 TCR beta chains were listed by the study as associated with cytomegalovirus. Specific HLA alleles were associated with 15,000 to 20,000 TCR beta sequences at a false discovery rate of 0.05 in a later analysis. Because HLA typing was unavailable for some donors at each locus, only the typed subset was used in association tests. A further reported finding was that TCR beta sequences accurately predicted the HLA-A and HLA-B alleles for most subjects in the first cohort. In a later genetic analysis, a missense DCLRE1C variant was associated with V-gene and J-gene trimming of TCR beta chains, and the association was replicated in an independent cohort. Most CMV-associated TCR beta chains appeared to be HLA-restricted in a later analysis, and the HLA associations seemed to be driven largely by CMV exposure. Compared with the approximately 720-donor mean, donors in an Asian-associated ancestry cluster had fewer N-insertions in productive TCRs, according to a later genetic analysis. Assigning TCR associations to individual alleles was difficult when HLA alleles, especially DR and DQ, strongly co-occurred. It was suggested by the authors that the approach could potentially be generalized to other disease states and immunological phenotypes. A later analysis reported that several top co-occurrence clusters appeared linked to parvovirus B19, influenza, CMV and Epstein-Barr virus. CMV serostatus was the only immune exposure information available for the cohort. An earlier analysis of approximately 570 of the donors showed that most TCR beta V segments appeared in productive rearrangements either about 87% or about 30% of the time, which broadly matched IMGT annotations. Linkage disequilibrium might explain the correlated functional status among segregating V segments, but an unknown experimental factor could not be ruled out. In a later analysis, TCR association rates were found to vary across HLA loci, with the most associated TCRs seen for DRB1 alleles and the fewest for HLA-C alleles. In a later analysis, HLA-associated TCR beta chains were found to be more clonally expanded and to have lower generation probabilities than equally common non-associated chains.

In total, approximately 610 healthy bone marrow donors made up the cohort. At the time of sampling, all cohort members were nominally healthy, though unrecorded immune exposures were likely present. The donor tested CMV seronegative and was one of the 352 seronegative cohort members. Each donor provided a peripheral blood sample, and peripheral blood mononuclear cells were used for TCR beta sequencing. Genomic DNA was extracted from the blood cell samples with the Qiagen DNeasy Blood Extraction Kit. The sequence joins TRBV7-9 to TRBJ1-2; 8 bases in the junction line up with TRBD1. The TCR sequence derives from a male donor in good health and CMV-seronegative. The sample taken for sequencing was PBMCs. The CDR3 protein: CASSPLDRDYGYTF. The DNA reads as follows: TGTGCCAGCAGCCCTCTGGACAGGGATTATGGCTACACCTTC.